Given below is one T cell receptor (beta chain) in context. The data stem from a study of blood T cell repertoires in COVID-19. For the study at large: From the United States, Italy and Spain came samples of acute and convalescent COVID-19. In each case, the material was cDNA or gDNA derived from T cells, B-cell-depleted T cells, or PBMCs.

Source study methods: The authors estimated nucleated cell counts from reference gene primer amplification. Profiling relied on immunoSEQ multiplex PCR, and the TCRdb table lists in-frame clones only, not all of them. V and J calls and clone size are copied from that table; D and trimming were computed from the DNA. The sample lists some 180,000 clones, 90% occurring once. There are 14 residues in the CDR3. Germline lookup yields CDR1 LNHDA and CDR2 SQIVND (reference sequence). The V gene end was trimmed by 5 bases and the J gene end by 3 bases; junction bases not matched to a gene: 5. Sequencing was performed on peripheral blood. This clonotype was obtained from a man aged 45-60 years with acute or convalescent COVID-19. The chain uses TRBV19 and TRBJ2-7; 9 bases line up with TRBD2. The CDR3 DNA sequence: TGTGCCAGTAGTGCGGCTAGCGGGAACTACGAGCAGTACTTC. Translation gives CASSAASGNYEQYF. Drawing the rest from reference TRBV19 and TRBJ2-7, the complete variable domain is DGGITQSPKYLFRKEGQNVTLSCEQNLNHDAMYWYRQDPGQGLRLIYYSQIVNDFQKGDIAEGYSVSREKKESFPLTVTSAQKNPTAFYLCASSAASGNYEQYFGPGTRLTVT.